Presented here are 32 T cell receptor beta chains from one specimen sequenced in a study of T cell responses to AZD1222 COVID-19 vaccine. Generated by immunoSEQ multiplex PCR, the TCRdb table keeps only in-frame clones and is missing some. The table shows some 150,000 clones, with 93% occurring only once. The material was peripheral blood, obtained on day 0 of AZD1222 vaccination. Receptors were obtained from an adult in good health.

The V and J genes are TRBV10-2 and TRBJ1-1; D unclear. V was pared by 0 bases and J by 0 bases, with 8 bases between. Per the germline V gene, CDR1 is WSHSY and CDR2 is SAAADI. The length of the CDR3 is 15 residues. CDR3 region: CASSESRTMNTEAFF. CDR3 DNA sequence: TGCGCCAGCAGTGAGTCGAGGACGATGAACACTGAAGCTTTCTTT.

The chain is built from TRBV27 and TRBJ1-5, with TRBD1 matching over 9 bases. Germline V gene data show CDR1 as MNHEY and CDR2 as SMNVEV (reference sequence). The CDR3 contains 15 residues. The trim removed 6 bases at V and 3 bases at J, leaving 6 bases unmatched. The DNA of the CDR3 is TGTGCCAGCAGGGCGACAGGGGGAATCAATCAGCCCCAGCATTTT. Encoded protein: CASRATGGINQPQHF.

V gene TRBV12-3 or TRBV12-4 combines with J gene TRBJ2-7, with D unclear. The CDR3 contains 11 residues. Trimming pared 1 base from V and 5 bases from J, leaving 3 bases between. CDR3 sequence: CASSLVHEQYF. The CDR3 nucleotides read TGTGCCAGCAGTTTAGTTCACGAGCAGTACTTC.

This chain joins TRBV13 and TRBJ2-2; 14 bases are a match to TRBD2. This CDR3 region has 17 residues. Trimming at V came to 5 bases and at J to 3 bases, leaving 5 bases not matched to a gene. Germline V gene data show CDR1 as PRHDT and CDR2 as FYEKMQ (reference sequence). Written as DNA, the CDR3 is TGTGCCAGCAGCCCCCGGACTAGCGGGAGGTACACCGGGGAGCTGTTTTTT. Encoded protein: CASSPRTSGRYTGELFF.

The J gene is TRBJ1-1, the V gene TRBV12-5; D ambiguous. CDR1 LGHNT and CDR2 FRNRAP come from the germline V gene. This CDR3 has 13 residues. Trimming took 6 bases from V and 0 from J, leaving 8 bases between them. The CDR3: CASGFQVNTEAFF. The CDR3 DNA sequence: TGTGCTAGTGGCTTCCAGGTGAACACTGAAGCTTTCTTT.

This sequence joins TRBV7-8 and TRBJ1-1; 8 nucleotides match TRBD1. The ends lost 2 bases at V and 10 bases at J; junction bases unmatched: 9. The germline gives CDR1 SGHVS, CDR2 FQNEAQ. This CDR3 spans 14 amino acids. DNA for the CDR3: TGTGCCAGCAGCTTAATACCGGGACAGGTAGGAGCTTTCTTT. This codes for CASSLIPGQVGAFF.

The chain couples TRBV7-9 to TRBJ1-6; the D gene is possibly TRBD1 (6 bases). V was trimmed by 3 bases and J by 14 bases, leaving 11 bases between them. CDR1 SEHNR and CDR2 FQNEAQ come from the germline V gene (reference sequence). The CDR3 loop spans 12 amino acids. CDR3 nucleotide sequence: TGTGCCAGCAGCTTCGGCGCAGGGGCCCTCCACTTT. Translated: CASSFGAGALHF.

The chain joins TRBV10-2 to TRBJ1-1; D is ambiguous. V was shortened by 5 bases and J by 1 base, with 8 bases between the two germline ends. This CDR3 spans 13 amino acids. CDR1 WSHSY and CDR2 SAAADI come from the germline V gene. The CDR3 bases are TGCGCCAGCAGTCTTCCCCAGAACACTGAAGCTTTCTTT. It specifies CASSLPQNTEAFF.

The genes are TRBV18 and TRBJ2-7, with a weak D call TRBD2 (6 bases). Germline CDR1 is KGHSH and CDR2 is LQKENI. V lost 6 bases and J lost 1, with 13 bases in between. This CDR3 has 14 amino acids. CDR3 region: CASSMEGTSYEQYF. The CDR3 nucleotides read TGTGCCAGCTCCATGGAGGGAACATCCTACGAGCAGTACTTC.

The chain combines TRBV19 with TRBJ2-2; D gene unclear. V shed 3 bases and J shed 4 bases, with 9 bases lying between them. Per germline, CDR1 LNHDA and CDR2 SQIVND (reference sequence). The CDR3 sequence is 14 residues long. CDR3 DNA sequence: TGTGCCAGTAGTATGAGGCAGCCCACCGGGGAGCTGTTTTTT. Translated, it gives CASSMRQPTGELFF. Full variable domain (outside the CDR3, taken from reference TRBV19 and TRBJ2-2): DGGITQSPKYLFRKEGQNVTLSCEQNLNHDAMYWYRQDPGQGLRLIYYSQIVNDFQKGDIAEGYSVSREKKESFPLTVTSAQKNPTAFYLCASSMRQPTGELFFGEGSRLTVL.

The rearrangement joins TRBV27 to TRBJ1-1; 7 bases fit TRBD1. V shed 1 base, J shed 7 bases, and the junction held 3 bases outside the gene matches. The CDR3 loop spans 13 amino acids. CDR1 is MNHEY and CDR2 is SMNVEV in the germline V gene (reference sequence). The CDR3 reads CASSLLGDSEAFF. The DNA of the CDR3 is TGTGCCAGCAGTTTATTGGGGGACAGTGAAGCTTTCTTT.

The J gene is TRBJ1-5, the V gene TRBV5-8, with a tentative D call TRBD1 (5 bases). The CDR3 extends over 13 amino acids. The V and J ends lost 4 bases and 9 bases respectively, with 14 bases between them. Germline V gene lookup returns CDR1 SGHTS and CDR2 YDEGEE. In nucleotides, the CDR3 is TGTGCCAGCAGCGGGCCTCGGGGGGGGCCCCAGCATTTT. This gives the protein CASSGPRGGPQHF.

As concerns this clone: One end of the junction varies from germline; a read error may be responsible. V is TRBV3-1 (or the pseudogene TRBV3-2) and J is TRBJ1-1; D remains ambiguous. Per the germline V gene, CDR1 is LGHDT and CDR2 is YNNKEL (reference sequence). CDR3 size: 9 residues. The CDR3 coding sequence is TGTGCCAGCAGCCCCGCGATTATCTTT. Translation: CASSPAIIF.

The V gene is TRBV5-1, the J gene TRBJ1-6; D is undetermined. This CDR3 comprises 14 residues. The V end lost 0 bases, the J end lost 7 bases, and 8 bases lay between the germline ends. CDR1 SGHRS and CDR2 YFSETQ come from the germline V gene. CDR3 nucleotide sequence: TGCGCCAGCAGCTTGGTCAGTAACAATTCACCCCTCCACTTT. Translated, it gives CASSLVSNNSPLHF.

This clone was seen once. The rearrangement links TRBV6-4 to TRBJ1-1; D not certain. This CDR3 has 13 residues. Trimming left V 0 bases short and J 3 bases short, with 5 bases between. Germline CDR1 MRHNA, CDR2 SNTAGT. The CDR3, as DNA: TGTGCCAGCAGTGACTCAGCCGACACTGAAGCTTTCTTT. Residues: CASSDSADTEAFF.

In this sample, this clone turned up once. CDR3 sequence reads: CASSPQTGGWETQYF. The CDR3 DNA reads as TGTGCCAGCAGCCCGCAGACAGGGGGCTGGGAGACCCAGTACTTC. The V and J genes are TRBV7-2 and TRBJ2-5, with 10 bases lining up with TRBD1. The junction had 8 bases not matched to a gene; V was cut back by 5 bases and J by 5 bases. Germline V gives CDR1 SGHTA, CDR2 FQGNSA. The CDR3 is 15 residues long.

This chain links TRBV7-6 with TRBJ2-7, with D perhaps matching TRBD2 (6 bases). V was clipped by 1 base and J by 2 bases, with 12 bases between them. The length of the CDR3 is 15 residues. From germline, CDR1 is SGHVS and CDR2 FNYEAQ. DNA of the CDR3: TGTGCCAGCAGCTTAGAGTCAGGCGGGACCTACGAGCAGTACTTC. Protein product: CASSLESGGTYEQYF.

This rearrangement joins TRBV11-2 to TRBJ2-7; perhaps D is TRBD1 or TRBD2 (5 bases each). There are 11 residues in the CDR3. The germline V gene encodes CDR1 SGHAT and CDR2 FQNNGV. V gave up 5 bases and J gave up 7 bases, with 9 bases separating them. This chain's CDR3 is CASSPEGEQYF. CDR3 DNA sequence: TGTGCCAGCAGCCCCGAGGGGGAGCAGTACTTC.

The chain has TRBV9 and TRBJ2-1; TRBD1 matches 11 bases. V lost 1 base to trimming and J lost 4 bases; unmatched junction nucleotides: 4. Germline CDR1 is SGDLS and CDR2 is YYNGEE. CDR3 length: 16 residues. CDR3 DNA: TGTGCCAGCAGCGTATCAGGGACAGGGGGATACAATGAGCAGTTCTTC. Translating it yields CASSVSGTGGYNEQFF.

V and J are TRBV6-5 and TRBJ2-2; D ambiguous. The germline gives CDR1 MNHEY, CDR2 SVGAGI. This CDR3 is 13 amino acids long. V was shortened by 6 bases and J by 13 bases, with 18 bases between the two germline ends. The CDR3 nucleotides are TGTGCCAGCAGCCTGACGGAAGCCGCCGTGCTGTTTTTT. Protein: CASSLTEAAVLFF.

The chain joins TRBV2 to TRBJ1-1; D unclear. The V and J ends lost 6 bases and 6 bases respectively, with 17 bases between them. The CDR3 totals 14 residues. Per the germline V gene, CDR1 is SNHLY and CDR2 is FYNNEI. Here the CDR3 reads CASRRDWRGAEAFF. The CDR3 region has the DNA TGTGCCAGCAGGAGAGACTGGCGCGGCGCTGAAGCTTTCTTT.

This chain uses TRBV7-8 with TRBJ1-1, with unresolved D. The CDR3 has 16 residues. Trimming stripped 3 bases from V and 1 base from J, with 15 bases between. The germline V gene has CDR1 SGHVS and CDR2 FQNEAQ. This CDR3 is CASSLTPAFSNTEAFF. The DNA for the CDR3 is TGTGCCAGCAGCTTGACACCCGCCTTTTCGAACACTGAAGCTTTCTTT.

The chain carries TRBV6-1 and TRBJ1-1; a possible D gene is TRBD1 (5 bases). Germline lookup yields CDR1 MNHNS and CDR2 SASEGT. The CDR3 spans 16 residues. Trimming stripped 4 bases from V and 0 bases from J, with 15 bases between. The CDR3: CASSAPSGTMNTEAFF. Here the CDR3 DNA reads TGTGCCAGCAGTGCCCCTTCCGGGACGATGAACACTGAAGCTTTCTTT.

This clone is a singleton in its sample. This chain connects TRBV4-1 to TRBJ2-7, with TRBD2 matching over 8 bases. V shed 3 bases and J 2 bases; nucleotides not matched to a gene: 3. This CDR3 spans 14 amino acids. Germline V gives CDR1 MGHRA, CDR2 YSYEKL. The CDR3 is CASSHWTSPYEQYF. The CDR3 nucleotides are TGCGCCAGCAGCCACTGGACTAGCCCCTACGAGCAGTACTTC.

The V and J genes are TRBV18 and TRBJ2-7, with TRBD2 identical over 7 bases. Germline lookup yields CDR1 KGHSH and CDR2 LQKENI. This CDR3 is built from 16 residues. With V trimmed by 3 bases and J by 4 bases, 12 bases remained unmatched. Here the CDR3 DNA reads TGTGCCAGCTCACCGCGTCTGGGCGGGAGTAGGTACGAGCAGTACTTC. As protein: CASSPRLGGSRYEQYF.

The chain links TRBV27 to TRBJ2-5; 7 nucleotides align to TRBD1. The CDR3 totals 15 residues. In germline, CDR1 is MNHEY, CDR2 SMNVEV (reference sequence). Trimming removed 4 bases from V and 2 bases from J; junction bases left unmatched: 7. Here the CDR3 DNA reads TGTGCCAGCAGTTCAAACCGGGACAGTCAAGAGACCCAGTACTTC. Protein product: CASSSNRDSQETQYF.

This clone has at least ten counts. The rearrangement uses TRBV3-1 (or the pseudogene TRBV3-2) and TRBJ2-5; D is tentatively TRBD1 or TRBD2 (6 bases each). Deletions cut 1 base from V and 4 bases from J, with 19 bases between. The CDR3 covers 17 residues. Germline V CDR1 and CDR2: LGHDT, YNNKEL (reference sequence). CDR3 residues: CASSQVVGGQLGETQYF. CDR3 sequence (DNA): TGTGCCAGCAGCCAAGTCGTGGGGGGCCAACTAGGAGAGACCCAGTACTTC.

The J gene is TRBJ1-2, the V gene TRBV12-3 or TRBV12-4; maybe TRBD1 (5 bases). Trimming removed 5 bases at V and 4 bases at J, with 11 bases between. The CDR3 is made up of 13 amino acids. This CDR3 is CASSLRVLYGYTF. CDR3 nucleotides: TGTGCCAGCAGTCTCAGGGTCCTCTATGGCTACACCTTC.

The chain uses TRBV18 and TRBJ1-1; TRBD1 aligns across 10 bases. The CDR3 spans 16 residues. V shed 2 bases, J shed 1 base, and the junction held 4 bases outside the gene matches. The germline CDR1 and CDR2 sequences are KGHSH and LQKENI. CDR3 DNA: TGTGCCAGCTCACCAACCCGACAGGGGGCGAACACTGAAGCTTTCTTT. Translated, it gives CASSPTRQGANTEAFF. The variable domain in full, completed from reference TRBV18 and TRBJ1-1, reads NAGVMQNPRHLVRRRGQEARLRCSPMKGHSHVYWYRQLPEEGLKFMVYLQKENIIDESGMPKERFSAEFPKEGPSILRIQQVVRGDSAAYFCASSPTRQGANTEAFFGQGTRLTVV.

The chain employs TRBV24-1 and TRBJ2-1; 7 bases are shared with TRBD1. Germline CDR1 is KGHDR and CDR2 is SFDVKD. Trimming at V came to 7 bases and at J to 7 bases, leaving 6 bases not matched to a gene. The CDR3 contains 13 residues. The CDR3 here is CATSPSGGNEQFF. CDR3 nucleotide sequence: TGTGCCACCAGCCCTTCAGGGGGTAATGAGCAGTTCTTC.

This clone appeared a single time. The CDR3 is CASSNRQGSIYGYTF. CDR3 nucleotide sequence: TGTGCCAGCAGCAACCGACAGGGATCGATCTATGGCTACACCTTC. The chain employs TRBV5-6 and TRBJ1-2; 7 positions match TRBD1. V shed 4 bases, J shed 4 bases, and the junction held 10 bases outside the gene matches. Germline CDR1 is SGHDT and CDR2 is YYEEEE. CDR3 length: 15 residues.

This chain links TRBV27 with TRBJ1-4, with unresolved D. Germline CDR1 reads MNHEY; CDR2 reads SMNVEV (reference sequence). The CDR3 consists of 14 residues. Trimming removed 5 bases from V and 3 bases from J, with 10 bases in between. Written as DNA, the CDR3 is TGTGCCAGCAGTCCCCAAACCCCTAATGAAAAACTGTTTTTT. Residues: CASSPQTPNEKLFF.